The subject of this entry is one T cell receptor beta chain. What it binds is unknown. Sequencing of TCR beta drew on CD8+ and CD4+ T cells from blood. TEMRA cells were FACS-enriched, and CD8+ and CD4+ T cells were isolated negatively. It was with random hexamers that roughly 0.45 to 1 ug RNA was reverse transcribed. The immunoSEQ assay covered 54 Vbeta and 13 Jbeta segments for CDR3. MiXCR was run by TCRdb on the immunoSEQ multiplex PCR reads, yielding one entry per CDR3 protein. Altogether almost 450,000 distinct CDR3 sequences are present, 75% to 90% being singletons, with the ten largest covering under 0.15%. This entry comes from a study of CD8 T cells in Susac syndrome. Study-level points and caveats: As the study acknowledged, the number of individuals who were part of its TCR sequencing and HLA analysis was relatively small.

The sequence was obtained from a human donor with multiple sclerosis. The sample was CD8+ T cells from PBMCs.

The CDR3 spells CASKPGHLIYMNTEAFF. The DNA of the CDR3 is TGTGCCAGTAAACCGGGACACCTAATATACATGAACACTGAAGCTTTCTTT. This chain joins TRBV10-3 and TRBJ1-1, with a tentative D call TRBD1 (6 bases). V shed 10 bases and J shed 0 bases, with 24 bases lying between them. CDR1 is ENHRY, CDR2 SYGVKD, per germline. This CDR3 region has 17 residues.